This entry lists 21 T cell receptor beta chains sequenced from one sample in a study of blood T cell repertoires in COVID-19. Sequencing used immunoSEQ multiplex PCR; TCRdb keeps in-frame clones, though not all of them. Of about 98,000 clones listed, about 85% are singletons. Source material: peripheral blood. Receptors were obtained from a woman over 75 with acute or convalescent COVID-19.

The chain couples TRBV9 to TRBJ2-7; 9 bases are shared with TRBD2. This CDR3 is 15 amino acids long. Germline V gene sequence: CDR1 SGDLS, CDR2 YYNGEE. V gave up 4 bases and J gave up 4 bases; unmatched junction bases: 9. CDR3 region: CASSPSGGPGYEQYF. The DNA of the CDR3 is TGTGCCAGCAGCCCAAGCGGGGGGCCCGGGTACGAGCAGTACTTC.

Here the CDR3 reads CASSLSRNEQYV. CDR3 nucleotides: TGTGCCAGCAGCTTAAGTAGAAACGAGCAGTACGTC. V gene TRBV11-2 combines with J gene TRBJ2-7; no clear D. This CDR3 contains 12 residues. From germline, CDR1 is SGHAT and CDR2 FQNNGV. The V gene lost 2 bases and the J gene lost 5 bases, with 7 bases spanning the gap.

The rearrangement uses TRBV7-9 and TRBJ2-1; tentative D call: TRBD2 (7 bases). CDR1 SEHNR and CDR2 FQNEAQ come from the germline V gene (reference sequence). The CDR3 has 14 residues. With 5 bases removed from V and 6 bases from J, the gap between germline ends came to 14 bases. The DNA for the CDR3 is TGTGCCAGCAGCGGGGGGGCGGCTGGCAATGAGCAGTTCTTC. Translated: CASSGGAAGNEQFF.

This sequence joins TRBV7-3 and TRBJ2-7; unclear D gene. Germline V gene data show CDR1 as SGHTA and CDR2 as FQGTGA. V was trimmed by 2 bases and J by 1 base, leaving 12 bases between them. The CDR3 extends over 15 amino acids. CDR3 loop: CASSLGPTASYEQYF. The CDR3 nucleotides are TGTGCCAGCAGCTTAGGCCCTACAGCATCCTACGAGCAGTACTTC.

This clone was seen once. The chain uses TRBV18 and TRBJ1-6; possible D gene TRBD1, 6 bases. Germline V lookup: CDR1 KGHSH, CDR2 LQKENI. V shed 5 bases and J shed 8 bases, with 16 bases lying between them. The CDR3 spans 15 residues. This chain's CDR3 is CASSAFTGFDSPLHF. The CDR3 bases are TGTGCCAGCTCAGCTTTTACAGGGTTTGATTCACCCCTCCACTTT. The full variable domain, its missing parts supplied by reference TRBV18 and TRBJ1-6, is NAGVMQNPRHLVRRRGQEARLRCSPMKGHSHVYWYRQLPEEGLKFMVYLQKENIIDESGMPKERFSAEFPKEGPSILRIQQVVRGDSAAYFCASSAFTGFDSPLHFGNGTRLTVT.

The chain links TRBV7-9 to TRBJ1-2, with 10 bases identical to TRBD1. The trim removed 5 bases at V and 4 bases at J, leaving 7 bases unmatched. Germline lookup yields CDR1 SEHNR and CDR2 FQNEAQ (reference sequence). This CDR3 is 15 amino acids long. CDR3 amino acids: CASSTDRGRSYGYTF. CDR3 sequence (DNA): TGTGCCAGCAGCACAGACAGGGGGCGCAGCTATGGCTACACCTTC.

The V call is TRBV6-5, the J call TRBJ1-5; weak D call: TRBD1 (6 bases). From germline, CDR1 is MNHEY and CDR2 SVGAGI. Deletions cut 5 bases from V and 4 bases from J, with 9 bases between. This CDR3 spans 13 amino acids. The CDR3 sequence: CASSRGANQPQHF. CDR3 sequence (DNA): TGTGCCAGCAGTCGGGGGGCGAATCAGCCCCAGCATTTT.

The gene calls are TRBV19 and TRBJ1-1; 7 bases fit TRBD1. The CDR3 has 15 residues. Germline CDR1 is LNHDA and CDR2 is SQIVND (reference sequence). With V trimmed by 6 bases and J by 1 base, 8 bases remained unmatched. The CDR3 coding sequence is TGTGCCAGTAGCGGGATCGGGACAGAGAACACTGAAGCTTTCTTT. It codes for CASSGIGTENTEAFF.

The chain has TRBV7-2 and TRBJ2-3; 11 bases line up with TRBD2. With V trimmed by 2 bases and J by 0 bases, 7 bases remained unmatched. Germline V gene lookup returns CDR1 SGHTA and CDR2 FQGNSA. This CDR3 is 18 amino acids long. The CDR3 protein is CASSLTGLAEPSTDTQYF. The CDR3 DNA reads as TGTGCCAGCAGCTTAACGGGACTAGCGGAGCCTAGCACAGATACGCAGTATTTT. Full variable domain (remainder filled in from reference TRBV7-2 and TRBJ2-3): GAGVSQSPSNKVTEKGKDVELRCDPISGHTALYWYRQSLGQGLEFLIYFQGNSAPDKSGLPSDRFSAERTGGSVSTLTIQRTQQEDSAVYLCASSLTGLAEPSTDTQYFGPGTRLTVL.

V gene TRBV6-5 combines with J gene TRBJ1-1; D remains unclear. V was trimmed by 6 bases and J by 5 bases, leaving 16 bases between them. From germline, CDR1 is MNHEY and CDR2 SVGAGI. The CDR3 has 14 residues. The CDR3 spells CASRPKRGITEAFF. CDR3 sequence (DNA): TGTGCCAGCAGGCCTAAGAGAGGGATTACTGAAGCTTTCTTT.

The chain combines TRBV7-2 with TRBJ2-1, with TRBD2 matching 8 bases. CDR3 length: 14 amino acids. From germline, CDR1 is SGHTA and CDR2 FQGNSA. V lost 8 bases and J lost 7; bases outside the gene matches: 10. The CDR3, as DNA: TGTGCCAGCCGCGGGGGGCCGGGAGAGAATGAGCAGTTCTTC. Translating gives CASRGGPGENEQFF.

This clone was recorded many times. The chain joins TRBV28 to TRBJ1-1; D ambiguous. The CDR3 has 14 amino acids. The germline V gene has CDR1 MDHEN and CDR2 SYDVKM. V was shortened by 4 bases and J by 2 bases, with 11 bases between the two germline ends. CDR3 in amino acids: CASSSSGSNTEAFF. In DNA, the CDR3 is TGTGCCAGCAGTTCCAGCGGCAGTAACACTGAAGCTTTCTTT. Full variable domain (outside the CDR3, taken from reference TRBV28 and TRBJ1-1): DVKVTQSSRYLVKRTGEKVFLECVQDMDHENMFWYRQDPGLGLRLIYFSYDVKMKEKGDIPEGYSVSREKKERFSLILESASTNQTSMYLCASSSSGSNTEAFFGQGTRLTVV.

The rearrangement links TRBV3-1 (or the pseudogene TRBV3-2) to TRBJ2-4; no clear D gene. The V gene lost 2 bases and the J gene lost 1 base, with 6 bases spanning the gap. This CDR3 has 14 residues. Germline loops: CDR1 LGHDT, CDR2 YNNKEL (reference sequence). The CDR3 spells CASSQLEAKNIQYF. The CDR3 DNA sequence: TGTGCCAGCAGCCAACTGGAGGCCAAAAACATTCAGTACTTC.

The chain combines TRBV28 with TRBJ2-7; possible D gene TRBD1, 6 bases. The CDR3 runs 13 residues. Trimming removed 3 bases from V and 3 bases from J, with 9 bases in between. Per the germline V gene, CDR1 is MDHEN and CDR2 is SYDVKM. CDR3 amino acids: CASSFLGGYEQYV. DNA for the CDR3: TGTGCCAGCAGTTTTTTAGGGGGCTACGAGCAGTACGTC.

The gene calls are TRBV7-3 and TRBJ1-1; possible D gene TRBD1, 6 bases. Germline lookup yields CDR1 SGHTA and CDR2 FQGTGA. This CDR3 comprises 19 residues. Trimming stripped 1 base from V and 0 bases from J, with 21 bases between. The CDR3 sequence is CASSLRRRGEVWVNTEAFF. The CDR3, as DNA: TGTGCCAGCAGCTTAAGACGCAGGGGTGAGGTTTGGGTGAACACTGAAGCTTTCTTT.

This clone was recorded a few times. The chain combines TRBV6-5 with TRBJ1-3, with TRBD1 matching over 7 bases. Trimming at V came to 7 bases and at J to 2 bases, leaving 5 bases not matched to a gene. The CDR3 sequence is 14 residues long. Germline CDR1 reads MNHEY; CDR2 reads SVGAGI. The CDR3: CASNWDRTGNTIYF. The CDR3 DNA reads TGTGCCAGCAACTGGGACAGAACTGGAAACACCATATATTTT.

In this sample, this clone turned up a few times. The rearrangement uses TRBV6-2 or TRBV6-3 and TRBJ2-7; TRBD1 or TRBD2 may be the D gene (6 bases each). The V and J ends lost 7 bases and 0 bases respectively, with 25 bases between them. Per germline, CDR1 MNHEY and CDR2 SVGEGT. CDR3 length equals 18 residues. The CDR3 is CASTPGAHWVGFSYEQYF. CDR3 coding DNA: TGTGCCAGCACCCCGGGGGCCCACTGGGTGGGGTTCTCCTACGAGCAGTACTTC.

The rearrangement links TRBV10-1 to TRBJ2-7; TRBD2 matches 7 bases. From germline, CDR1 is WNHNN and CDR2 SYGVQD (reference sequence). The V segment lost 10 bases and the J segment 5 bases; nucleotides outside the gene matches: 20. This CDR3 is built from 16 residues. This chain's CDR3 is CAINDRGGRFLDEQYF. CDR3 nucleotide sequence: TGCGCCATCAATGACCGCGGGGGAAGGTTTTTGGACGAGCAGTACTTC.

The count of this clone is one. This rearrangement joins TRBV18 to TRBJ1-1; D gene uncertain. Germline assignment: CDR1 KGHSH and CDR2 LQKENI. Trimming removed 8 bases from V and 2 bases from J, with 12 bases in between. There are 13 residues in the CDR3. The CDR3 DNA follows: TGTGCCAGCACGGACGGGAGAAACACTGAAGCTTTCTTT. Protein: CASTDGRNTEAFF.

This clone appeared a few times. The DNA of the CDR3 is TGCAGCGCTAGGGCAGGGGTGCAAGAGACCCAGTACTTC. Translation gives CSARAGVQETQYF. This chain uses TRBV29-1 with TRBJ2-5; D possibly corresponds to TRBD1 (6 bases). Germline-derived CDR1 and CDR2 are SQVTM and ANQGSEA. V gave up 7 bases and J gave up 2 bases, with 14 bases separating them. The CDR3 loop spans 13 amino acids.

The chain recombines TRBV28 with TRBJ2-3, with 7 bases aligning to TRBD1. The V and J ends lost 4 bases and 6 bases, in that order; junction bases with no gene match: 1. Germline V CDR1 and CDR2: MDHEN, SYDVKM. The CDR3 extends over 12 amino acids. CDR3 protein: CASSSTGDTQYF. The CDR3 DNA is TGTGCCAGCAGTTCGACAGGGGATACGCAGTATTTT.